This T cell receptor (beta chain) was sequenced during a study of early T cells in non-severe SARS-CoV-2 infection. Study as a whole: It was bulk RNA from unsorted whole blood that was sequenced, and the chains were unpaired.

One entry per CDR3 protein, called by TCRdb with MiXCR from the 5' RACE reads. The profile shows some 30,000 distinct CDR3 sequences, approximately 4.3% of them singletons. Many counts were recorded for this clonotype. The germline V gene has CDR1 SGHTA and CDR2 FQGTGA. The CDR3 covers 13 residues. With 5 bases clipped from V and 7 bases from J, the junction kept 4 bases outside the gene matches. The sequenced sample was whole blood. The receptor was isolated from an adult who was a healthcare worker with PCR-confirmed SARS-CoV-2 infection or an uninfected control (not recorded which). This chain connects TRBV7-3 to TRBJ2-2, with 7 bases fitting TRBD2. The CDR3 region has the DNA TGTGCCAGCAGCAGGGGAGGGGACGGGGAGCTGTTTTTT. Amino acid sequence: CASSRGGDGELFF.